This T cell receptor beta chain was obtained from a study of T cell repertoires in cytomegalovirus infection (dated by TCRdb to between 2018 and 2021). About the investigation overall: Donor HLA type was relevant to the analysis, because carriage of CMV infection together with the matching HLA type was indicated by public TCR beta signatures.

Summary of the overall study and its limitations: In both this cohort and an independent cohort of under 450 donors, the cumulative frequency of public TCR beta family members distinguished carriers of CMV infection plus the relevant HLA type. The ex vivo response was dominated by HLA-C-restricted CMV-specific TCR beta clonotypes, which also provided the single most frequent clonotype in two of eight donors.

Remarks on this clonotype: It lacks a known antigen. Per-nucleotide qualities are absent, and no much larger clonotype sits a single base away.

The germline V gene (reference sequence) provides CDR1 MNHEY and CDR2 SMNVEV. V is trimmed back by 5 bases and J by 4 bases, and the junction contains 11 bases that no gene match accounts for. The CDR3 numbers 16 residues from cysteine through phenylalanine. The kept DNA is CDR3 alone, 48 bases in frame from the first base. Sequenced using an Illumina HiSeq 1500. TCRdb's own reprocessing of the public reads used fastp at Q25 and MiXCR and kept productive beta chains. CDR3 protein sequences are deduplicated, and each keeps its most common genes and DNA. In all, the sample holds 270,000 or so distinct CDR3 sequences, and approximately 17% of those were seen once. The ten largest clones capture less than 50% of the sample.

The receptor was isolated from a human donor in good health (CMV status not recorded). Some clones in this sample may be carry-over from other donors' samples. Sequenced sample: CD8+ T cells from PBMCs. Recombination joined TRBV27 with TRBJ2-5; 9 of the junction bases match TRBD1. The DNA sequence is TGTGCCAGCAGTAAAGATCGGGACAGGGTCGCAGAGACCCAGTACTTC. This encodes CASSKDRDRVAETQYF.